The present T cell receptor (beta chain) was sequenced within a study of T cells after yellow fever vaccination. The length of the CDR3 is 16 residues. Germline V gene sequence: CDR1 SGHNT, CDR2 YYREEE (reference sequence). Trimming removed 0 bases from V and 4 bases from J; junction bases left unmatched: 3. Production of TCR cDNA was by 5'RACE template switching, which also added a universal primer site and UMIs. MiXCR was run by TCRdb on the 5' RACE reads, yielding one entry per CDR3 protein. This sample has 310,000 or so distinct CDR3 sequences, with around 4% found just once. This clonotype was found a few times.

The sequencing used PBMCs, collected on the day of the yellow fever booster vaccination. The V call is TRBV5-4, the J call TRBJ2-3, with 12 bases fitting TRBD2. The source of this sequence is a young man who received the YFV17D yellow fever vaccine. CDR3 sequence: CASSLGTSGVADTQYF. For the CDR3, the DNA is TGTGCCAGCAGCTTGGGGACTAGCGGGGTGGCAGATACGCAGTATTTT.